One sample yielded the 7 T cell receptor beta chains listed below, sequenced in a study of patients and donors after allogeneic stem cell transplantation. MiXCR, run by TCRdb on the RT-PCR reads, gives a single entry per CDR3 protein. The sample shows approximately 170,000 distinct CDR3 sequences, 24% of them seen only once. Specimen: blood, either unsorted or a sorted T cell fraction (not recorded which). These receptor sequences come from a human donor who was either an allogeneic HSCT recipient or a stem cell or donor lymphocyte infusion donor (not recorded which). It is not recorded whose cells these are; they may come from a transplant donor.

The chain carries TRBV3-1 and TRBJ1-1, with D perhaps matching TRBD1 (5 bases). This CDR3 region has 13 residues. Germline assignment: CDR1 LGHDT and CDR2 YNNKEL (reference sequence). The germline V and J ends were trimmed by 0 bases and 7 bases, with 9 bases remaining between them. For the CDR3, the DNA is TGTGCCAGCAGCCAAGATATAGGGGTTGAAGCTTTCTTT. Its translation is CASSQDIGVEAFF.

This clonotype has a handful of counts. The chain carries TRBV9 and TRBJ2-3; 8 positions agree with TRBD2. The CDR3 has 16 residues. V was clipped by 3 bases and J by 0 bases; unmatched bases: 6. Germline CDR1 SGDLS, CDR2 YYNGEE. CDR3 in DNA: TGTGCCAGCAGCGCCTTAGCGGGGCTTAGCACAGATACGCAGTATTTT. Amino acids: CASSALAGLSTDTQYF.

This clonotype was detected only a few times. The chain couples TRBV4-3 to TRBJ2-2; TRBD1 agrees at 7 bases. CDR3 size: 15 residues. Germline-derived CDR1 and CDR2 are LGHNA and YSLEER. V lost 4 bases, J lost 0 bases, and 2 bases stayed unmatched. Here the CDR3 DNA reads TGCGCCAGCAGCCGTGACAGGGCGAACACCGGGGAGCTGTTTTTT. Amino acids: CASSRDRANTGELFF.

This clonotype appeared many times. The chain recombines TRBV29-1 with TRBJ1-1; possible D gene TRBD1, 5 bases. From germline, CDR1 is SQVTM and CDR2 ANQGSEA. The CDR3 loop spans 12 amino acids. Trimming removed 3 bases at V and 7 bases at J, with 12 bases between. The chain's CDR3 is CSVDRGGFEAFF. The CDR3 bases are TGCAGCGTTGACCGGGGGGGGTTTGAAGCTTTCTTT. Complete variable domain (other parts from reference TRBV29-1 and TRBJ1-1): SAVISQKPSRDICQRGTSLTIQCQVDSQVTMMFWYRQQPGQSLTLIATANQGSEATYESGFVIDKFPISRPNLTFSTLTVSNMSPEDSSIYLCSVDRGGFEAFFGQGTRLTVV.

V and J are TRBV29-1 and TRBJ2-1; 8 positions match TRBD2. CDR3 length equals 18 residues. Trimming took 6 bases from V and 3 from J; bases not matched to a gene: 19. Looked up from germline, CDR1 is SQVTM and CDR2 is ANQGSEA. CDR3 protein: CSVDGLRAGAPGYNEQFF. The DNA of the CDR3 is TGCAGCGTCGACGGACTTCGAGCGGGAGCGCCCGGCTACAATGAGCAGTTCTTC.

This clonotype has just one count. CDR3 DNA: TGTGCCAGCAGCCCCCTACCGGGGGGGGTCTCCGGAAACACCATATATTTT. It encodes CASSPLPGGVSGNTIYF. This chain joins TRBV7-7 and TRBJ1-3, with D possibly being TRBD1 (5 bases). V was pared by 5 bases and J by 4 bases, with 21 bases between. CDR1 and CDR2 from the germline V gene are SSHAT and FNYEAQ (reference sequence). CDR3 length: 17 amino acids.

This clonotype came up many times. The gene calls are TRBV20-1 and TRBJ1-2, with D possibly matching TRBD1 (5 bases). Germline V gives CDR1 DFQATT, CDR2 SNEGSKA (reference sequence). This CDR3 has 12 amino acids. CDR3: CSADPGRHGYTF. The CDR3 region has the DNA TGCAGCGCGGATCCGGGACGCCATGGCTACACCTTC.